This T cell receptor (beta chain) came from a study of post-analysis software for immune sequencing data. Overall study: Recorded disease courses covered relapsing-remitting, secondary progressive and progressive-relapsing multiple sclerosis. Some patients had no subtype annotation.

From germline, CDR1 is SGHTA and CDR2 FQGNSA. V shed 5 bases and J shed 6 bases, with 22 bases lying between them. This CDR3 has 17 residues. Findings and caveats of the study: Relative to controls, patients with multiple sclerosis showed significantly lower normalized Chao1 diversity. Strong co-clustering by F measure was evident for samples that had been prepared in the same batch. When patients were compared with controls, about 5 TRBV segments were more frequent, TRBV5-6, TRBV5-1 and TRBV20-1 among them.

A note on this clonotype: Antigen: not known.

The authors incorporated unique molecular identifiers into the TCR beta cDNA libraries. TCRdb analysed the PCR reads with MiXCR anew, one entry per CDR3 protein. Among around 400,000 distinct CDR3 sequences listed, about a third were seen once. Sequencing was carried out using blood. This rearrangement joins TRBV7-2 to TRBJ2-2; a weak D match, TRBD1 (7 bases). The receptor was derived from a girl aged 5-17 years with multiple sclerosis. This CDR3 reads CASSQGGSILSAGELFF. The CDR3 region has the DNA TGTGCCAGCAGCCAGGGGGGTAGCATCCTTTCCGCCGGGGAGCTGTTTTTT.